This T cell receptor (beta chain) was captured by sequencing in a study of control samples from healthy donors and cancer patients. Germline CDR1 reads MNHEY; CDR2 reads SMNVEV (reference sequence). V lost 6 bases, J lost 5 bases, and 13 bases lay in between. CDR3 size: 13 residues. Profiled with immunoSEQ multiplex PCR; TCRdb holds only in-frame clones, not every one. Its table records 150,000 to 200,000 clones. The TCR sequence derives from a woman aged 25 to 39 in good health. Source material: blood. The chain has TRBV27 and TRBJ1-1, with D possibly matching TRBD1 (6 bases). The chain's CDR3 is CASSRIRGTEAFF. The CDR3 DNA follows: TGTGCCAGCAGCCGGATCAGGGGAACTGAAGCTTTCTTT.